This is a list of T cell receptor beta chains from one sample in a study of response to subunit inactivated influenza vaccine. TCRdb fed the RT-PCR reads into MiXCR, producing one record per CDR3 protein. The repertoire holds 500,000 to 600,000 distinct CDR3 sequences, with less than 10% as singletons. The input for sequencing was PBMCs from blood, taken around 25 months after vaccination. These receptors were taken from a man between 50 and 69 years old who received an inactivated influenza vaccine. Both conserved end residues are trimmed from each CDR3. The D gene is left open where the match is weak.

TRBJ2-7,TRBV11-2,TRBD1,ASRPHRGSEQY
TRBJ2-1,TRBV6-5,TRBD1,ASSLTGTGYNEQF
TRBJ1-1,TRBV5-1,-,ASSPQARGHAEAF
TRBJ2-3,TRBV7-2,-,ASSLLGPSTDTQY
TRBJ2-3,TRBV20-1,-,SAWAYTTDTQY
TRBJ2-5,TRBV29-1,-,SVDYFGETQY
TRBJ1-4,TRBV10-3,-,AISESPGTNEKLF
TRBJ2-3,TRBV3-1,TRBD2,ASSLLFTGTSGRTTDTQY
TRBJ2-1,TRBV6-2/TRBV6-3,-,ASSYPGTNDEQF
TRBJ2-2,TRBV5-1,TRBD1,ASSSGTGNRNTGELF
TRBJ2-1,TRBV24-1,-,ATSNLQGTSYNEQF